The clone carrying this TCR beta chain has just a few counts. Its target is unknown. The ends were cut back, 5 bases at V and 4 bases at J, with 14 bases in the middle. Germline assignment: CDR1 SGHVS and CDR2 FQNEAQ. CDR3 size: 14 residues. For the second PCR, which ran for about 6 to 11 cycles, a sample-barcoded 5' primer and a J-beta primer mix were used. TCRdb fed the 5' RACE reads into MiXCR, producing one record per CDR3 protein. The top ten clones hold more than 25% of a sample with roughly 730,000 distinct CDR3 sequences, approximately 53% of them seen once. The data are from a study of blood T cells in healthy people across ages. Study-wide background: About one barcoded beta molecule per two T cells was captured by template switching. Overall study results and limits: Naive T cell percentage strongly correlated with TCR beta diversity. It was the long-lived donors that had more naive CD4+ cells and higher diversity than aged donors.

The V gene is TRBV7-8, the J gene TRBJ1-2; a possible D gene is TRBD1 (6 bases). What was sequenced was blood. The clonotype was recovered from a man aged 40-49 years in good health. The CDR3 bases are TGTGCCAGCAGCCAGGGGAGCGGCGTCTATGGCTACACCTTC. This encodes CASSQGSGVYGYTF.